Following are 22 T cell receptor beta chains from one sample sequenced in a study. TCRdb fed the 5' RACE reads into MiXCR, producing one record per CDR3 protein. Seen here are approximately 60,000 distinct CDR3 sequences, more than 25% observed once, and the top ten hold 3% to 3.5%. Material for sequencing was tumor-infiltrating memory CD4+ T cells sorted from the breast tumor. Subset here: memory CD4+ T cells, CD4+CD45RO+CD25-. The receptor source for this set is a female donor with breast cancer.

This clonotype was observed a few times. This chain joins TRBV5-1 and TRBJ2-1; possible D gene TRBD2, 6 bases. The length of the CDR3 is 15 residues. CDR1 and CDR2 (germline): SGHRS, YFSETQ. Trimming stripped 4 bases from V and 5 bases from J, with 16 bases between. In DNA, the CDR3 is TGCGCCAGCAGCCCCCGATTAGCGGACCACAATGAGCAGTTCTTC. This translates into CASSPRLADHNEQFF.

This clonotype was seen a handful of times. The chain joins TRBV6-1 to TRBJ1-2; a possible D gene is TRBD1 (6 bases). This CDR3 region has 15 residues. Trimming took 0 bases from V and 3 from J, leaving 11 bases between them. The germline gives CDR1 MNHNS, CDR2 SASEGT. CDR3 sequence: CASSEAGAGDYGYTF. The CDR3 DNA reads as TGTGCCAGCAGTGAAGCCGGAGCAGGGGACTATGGCTACACCTTC.

CDR3 region: CASSPAPGQQYF. In nucleotides, the CDR3 is TGTGCCAGCAGCCCCGCTCCCGGGCAGCAGTACTTC. The genes are TRBV11-3 and TRBJ2-7, with unresolved D. The CDR3 consists of 12 residues. V was pared by 5 bases and J by 8 bases, with 13 bases between. Germline CDR1 reads SGHNT; CDR2 reads YENEEA. Drawing the rest from reference TRBV11-3 and TRBJ2-7, the complete variable domain is EAGVVQSPRYKIIEKKQPVAFWCNPISGHNTLYWYLQNLGQGPELLIRYENEEAVDDSQLPKDRFSAERLKGVDSTLKIQPAELGDSAVYLCASSPAPGQQYFGPGTRLTVT.

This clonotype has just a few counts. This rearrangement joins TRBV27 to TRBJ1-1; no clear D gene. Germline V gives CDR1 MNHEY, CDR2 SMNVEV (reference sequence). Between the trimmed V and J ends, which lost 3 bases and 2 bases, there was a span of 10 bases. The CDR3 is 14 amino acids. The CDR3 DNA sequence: TGTGCCAGCAGTTTCGCGAGAGATAACACTGAAGCTTTCTTT. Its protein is CASSFARDNTEAFF.

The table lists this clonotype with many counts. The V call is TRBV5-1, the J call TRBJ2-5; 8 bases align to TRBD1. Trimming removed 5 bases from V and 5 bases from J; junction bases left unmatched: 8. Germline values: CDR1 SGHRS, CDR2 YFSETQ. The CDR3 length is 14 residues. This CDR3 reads CASRTGTGRETQYF. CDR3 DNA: TGCGCCAGCAGAACCGGGACAGGAAGGGAGACCCAGTACTTC.

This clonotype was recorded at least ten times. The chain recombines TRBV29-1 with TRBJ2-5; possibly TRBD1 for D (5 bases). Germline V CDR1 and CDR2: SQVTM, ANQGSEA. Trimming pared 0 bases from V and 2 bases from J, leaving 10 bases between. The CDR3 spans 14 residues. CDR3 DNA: TGCAGCGTTGAAGATCCCGACAGACAAGAGACCCAGTACTTC. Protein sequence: CSVEDPDRQETQYF.

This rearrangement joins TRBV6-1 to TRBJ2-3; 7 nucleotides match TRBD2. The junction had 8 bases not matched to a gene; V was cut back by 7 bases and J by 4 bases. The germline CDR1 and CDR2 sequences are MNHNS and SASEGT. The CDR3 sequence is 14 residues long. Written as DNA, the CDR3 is TGTGCCAGCACCGGCGGGAGTTTGGCAGATACGCAGTATTTT. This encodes CASTGGSLADTQYF.

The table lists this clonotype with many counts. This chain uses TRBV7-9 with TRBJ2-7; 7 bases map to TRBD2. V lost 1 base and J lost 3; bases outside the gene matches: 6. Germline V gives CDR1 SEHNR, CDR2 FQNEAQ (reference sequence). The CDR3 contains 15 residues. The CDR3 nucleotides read TGTGCCAGCAGCTTAGGGGAGGGATTGGGCTACGAGCAGTACTTC. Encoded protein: CASSLGEGLGYEQYF.

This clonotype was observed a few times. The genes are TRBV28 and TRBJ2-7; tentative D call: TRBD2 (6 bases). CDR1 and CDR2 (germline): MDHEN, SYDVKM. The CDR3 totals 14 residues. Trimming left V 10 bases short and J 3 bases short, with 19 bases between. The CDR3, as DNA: TGTGCCACCCTAGCGCCATGGAGTAACTACGAGCAGTACTTC. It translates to CATLAPWSNYEQYF.

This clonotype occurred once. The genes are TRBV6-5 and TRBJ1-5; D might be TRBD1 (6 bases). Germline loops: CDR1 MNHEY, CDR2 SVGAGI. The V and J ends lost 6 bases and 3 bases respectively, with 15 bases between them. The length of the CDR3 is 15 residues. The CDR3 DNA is TGTGCCAGCAGGGCCCGGAGGGGGAACAATCAGCCCCAGCATTTT. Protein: CASRARRGNNQPQHF.

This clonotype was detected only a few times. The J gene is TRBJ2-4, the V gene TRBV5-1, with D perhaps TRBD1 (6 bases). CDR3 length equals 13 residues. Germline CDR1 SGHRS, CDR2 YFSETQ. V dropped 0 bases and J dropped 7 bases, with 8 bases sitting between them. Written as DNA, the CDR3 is TGCGCCAGCAGCTTGGGGCAGGGGAACATTCAGTACTTC. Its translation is CASSLGQGNIQYF.

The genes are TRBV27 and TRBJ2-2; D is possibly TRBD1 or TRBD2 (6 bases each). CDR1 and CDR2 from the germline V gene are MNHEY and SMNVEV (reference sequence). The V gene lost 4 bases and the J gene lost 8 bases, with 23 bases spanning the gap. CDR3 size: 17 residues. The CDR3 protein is CASSSPGATEHRGELFF. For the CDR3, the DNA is TGTGCCAGCAGTTCCCCGGGGGCTACCGAACACCGAGGGGAGCTGTTTTTT.

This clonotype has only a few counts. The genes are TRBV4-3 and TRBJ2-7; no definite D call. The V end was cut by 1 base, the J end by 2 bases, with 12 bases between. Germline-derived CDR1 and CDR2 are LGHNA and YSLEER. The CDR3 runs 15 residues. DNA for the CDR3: TGCGCCAGCAGCCAAGTGATCGGGTCTACCTACGAGCAGTACTTC. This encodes CASSQVIGSTYEQYF.

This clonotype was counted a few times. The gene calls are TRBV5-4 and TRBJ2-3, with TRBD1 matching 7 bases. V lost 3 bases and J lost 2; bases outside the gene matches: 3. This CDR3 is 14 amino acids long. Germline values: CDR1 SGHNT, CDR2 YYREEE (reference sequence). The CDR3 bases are TGTGCCAGCAGCTCCGACAGGGTCACAGATACGCAGTATTTT. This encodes CASSSDRVTDTQYF.

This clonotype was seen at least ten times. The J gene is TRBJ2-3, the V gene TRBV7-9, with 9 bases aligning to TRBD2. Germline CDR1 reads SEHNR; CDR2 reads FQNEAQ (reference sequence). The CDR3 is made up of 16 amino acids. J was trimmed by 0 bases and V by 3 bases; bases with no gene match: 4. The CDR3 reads CASSFSLAGSTDTQYF. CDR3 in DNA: TGTGCCAGCAGCTTTTCCCTAGCGGGGAGCACAGATACGCAGTATTTT.

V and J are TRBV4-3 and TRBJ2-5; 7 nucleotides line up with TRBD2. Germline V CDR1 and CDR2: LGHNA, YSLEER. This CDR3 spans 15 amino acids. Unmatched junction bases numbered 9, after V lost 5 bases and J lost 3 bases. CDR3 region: CASSKRPGGEETQYF. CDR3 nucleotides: TGCGCCAGCAGCAAACGCCCGGGGGGTGAAGAGACCCAGTACTTC.

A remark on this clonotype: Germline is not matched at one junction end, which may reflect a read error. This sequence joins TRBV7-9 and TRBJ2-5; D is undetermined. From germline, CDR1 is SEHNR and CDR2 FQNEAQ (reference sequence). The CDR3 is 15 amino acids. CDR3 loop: CASTLDLSAVETQYF. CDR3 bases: TGTGCCAGCACCTTAGACCTCTCCGCCGTGGAGACCCAGTACTTC.

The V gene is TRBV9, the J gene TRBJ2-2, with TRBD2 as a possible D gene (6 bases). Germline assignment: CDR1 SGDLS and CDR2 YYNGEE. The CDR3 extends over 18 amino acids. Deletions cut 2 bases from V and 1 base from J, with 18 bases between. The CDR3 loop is CASSVTPRSGLNTGELFF. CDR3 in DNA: TGTGCCAGCAGCGTCACCCCTCGTAGCGGATTGAACACCGGGGAGCTGTTTTTT.

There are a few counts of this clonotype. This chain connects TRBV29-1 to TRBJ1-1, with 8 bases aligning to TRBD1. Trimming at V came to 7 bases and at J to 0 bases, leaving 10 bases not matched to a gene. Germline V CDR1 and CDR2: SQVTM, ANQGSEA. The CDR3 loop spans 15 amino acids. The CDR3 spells CSAGQGWGMNTEAFF. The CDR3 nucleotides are TGCAGCGCCGGACAGGGCTGGGGGATGAACACTGAAGCTTTCTTT.

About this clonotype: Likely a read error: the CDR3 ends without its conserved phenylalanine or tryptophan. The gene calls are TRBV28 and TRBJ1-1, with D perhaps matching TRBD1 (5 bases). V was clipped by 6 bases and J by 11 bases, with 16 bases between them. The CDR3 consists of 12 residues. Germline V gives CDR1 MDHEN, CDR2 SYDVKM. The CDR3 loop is CASSRGTLGAFL. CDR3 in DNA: TGTGCCAGCAGCCGGGGGACTTTGGGTGCTTTCCTT.

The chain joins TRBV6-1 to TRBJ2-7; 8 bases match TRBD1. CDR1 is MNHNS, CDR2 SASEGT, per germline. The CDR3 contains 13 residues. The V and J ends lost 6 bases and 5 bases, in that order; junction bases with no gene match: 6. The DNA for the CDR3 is TGTGCCAGCAGCCTGACAGGGGACCACGAGCAGTACTTC. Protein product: CASSLTGDHEQYF.

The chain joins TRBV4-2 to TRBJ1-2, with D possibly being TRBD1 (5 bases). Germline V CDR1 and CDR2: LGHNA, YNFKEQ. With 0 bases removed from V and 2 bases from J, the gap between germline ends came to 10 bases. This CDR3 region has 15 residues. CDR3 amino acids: CASSQDQGGNYGYTF. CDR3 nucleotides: TGTGCCAGCAGCCAAGATCAGGGCGGCAACTATGGCTACACCTTC.